These T cell receptor beta chains were read from a single sample in a study of blood T cell repertoires in COVID-19. Some clones are missing from TCRdb's copy, which holds only in-frame ones; the method was immunoSEQ multiplex PCR. The data hold about 110,000 clones, with 88% observed a single time. The sample comprised peripheral blood. The receptors were sampled from a human donor in a cohort sampled during active COVID-19. The CDR3 runs from the conserved cysteine through the conserved F or W. Fields, in order: clone size, J gene, CDR3 length, V gene, D gene, CDR3 DNA, CDR3 protein. The D gene is left open where the match is weak. A clone size is listed for some rows: how often the clone was seen (once, few, many), or a class if it is expanded.

NA,TRBJ2-7,16,TRBV11-2,TRBD2,TGTGCCAGCAGCCTTGTAAAGCGGGGGTCTTCCTACGAGCAGTACTTC,CASSLVKRGSSYEQYF
NA,TRBJ1-2,14,TRBV6-5,NA,TGTGCCAGCAGTTACTCTCCAGCGGTCTATGGCTACACCTTC,CASSYSPAVYGYTF
NA,TRBJ2-1,13,TRBV5-5,NA,TGTGCCAGCAGCTTGGAGCGGTACAATGAGCAGTTCTTC,CASSLERYNEQFF
NA,TRBJ1-2,15,TRBV4-1,NA,TGCGCCAGCAGCCACGTACCTGACAGTTTCTATGGCTACACCTTC,CASSHVPDSFYGYTF
NA,TRBJ2-3,16,TRBV30,TRBD2,TGTGCCTGGGGTCCTCTCCTAGCGGGAGGCACAGATACGCAGTATTTT,CAWGPLLAGGTDTQYF
NA,TRBJ1-1,13,TRBV7-9,TRBD1,TGTGCCAGCAGCTTACAGGGGGCTAATGAAGCTTTCTTT,CASSLQGANEAFF
NA,TRBJ1-2,13,TRBV5-1,NA,TGCGCCAGCAGCCTGGACAGAAACTATGGCTACACCTTC,CASSLDRNYGYTF
few,TRBJ1-3,16,TRBV9,NA,TGTGCCAGCAGCCCACTCCCGGGGGGCTCTGGAAACACCATATATTTT,CASSPLPGGSGNTIYF
NA,TRBJ2-1,15,TRBV12-5,TRBD2,TGTGCTAGTTCACTAGCGGGAGGCTCCTACAATGAGCAGTTCTTC,CASSLAGGSYNEQFF
NA,TRBJ2-1,16,TRBV19,NA,TGTGCCAGTAGTCTCGGGACACCCGAATTCTACAATGAGCAGTTCTTC,CASSLGTPEFYNEQFF
once,TRBJ1-6,13,TRBV7-9,NA,TGTGCCAGCAGCTTACTTGATAGATCACCCCTCCACTTT,CASSLLDRSPLHF
NA,TRBJ1-2,14,TRBV5-1,NA,TGCGCCAGCAAAGGGGATAAGGGAGGCTTCGGCTACACCTTC,CASKGDKGGFGYTF
NA,TRBJ1-5,14,TRBV6-5,NA,TGTGCCAGCAGCTATGACAGGAGCAATCAGCCCCAGCATTTT,CASSYDRSNQPQHF
NA,TRBJ2-2,12,TRBV29-1,NA,TGCAGTGGCACAGGGAGCACCGGGGAGCTGTTTTTT,CSGTGSTGELFF
NA,TRBJ1-5,20,TRBV19,TRBD1,TGTGCCAGTAGTATAGGTTTCGGGACAGGGGTGACTTATAGCAATCAGCCCCAGCATTTT,CASSIGFGTGVTYSNQPQHF
NA,TRBJ1-2,11,TRBV20-1,NA,TGCAGTGCCCCCGGCGGGGATGGCTACACCTTC,CSAPGGDGYTF
NA,TRBJ1-5,15,TRBV7-8,TRBD1,TGTGCCAGCAGCCCCGGGACAGGTTACAATCAGCCCCAGCATTTT,CASSPGTGYNQPQHF
NA,TRBJ1-6,15,TRBV7-3,NA,TGTGCCAGCAGCTTAACTCCCTCCGGGAATTCACCCCTCCACTTT,CASSLTPSGNSPLHF
NA,TRBJ2-7,13,TRBV6-5,NA,TGTGCCAGCGGCCCCGACTTTTCCTACGAGCAGTACTTC,CASGPDFSYEQYF
once,TRBJ2-7,14,TRBV25-1,TRBD2,TGTGCCAGCAGTGAATTAGCGGGGAGCTACGAGCAGTACTTC,CASSELAGSYEQYF
once,TRBJ1-2,12,TRBV5-1,NA,TGCGCCAGCAGCACCGACAGGTATGGCTACACCTTC,CASSTDRYGYTF
NA,TRBJ1-2,12,TRBV7-9,NA,TGTGCCAGCAGCAAGGAGTACTATGGCTACACCTTC,CASSKEYYGYTF
NA,TRBJ1-5,14,TRBV28,TRBD1,TGTGCCAGCCCTACAGGGGATAGCAATCAGCCCCAGCATTTT,CASPTGDSNQPQHF